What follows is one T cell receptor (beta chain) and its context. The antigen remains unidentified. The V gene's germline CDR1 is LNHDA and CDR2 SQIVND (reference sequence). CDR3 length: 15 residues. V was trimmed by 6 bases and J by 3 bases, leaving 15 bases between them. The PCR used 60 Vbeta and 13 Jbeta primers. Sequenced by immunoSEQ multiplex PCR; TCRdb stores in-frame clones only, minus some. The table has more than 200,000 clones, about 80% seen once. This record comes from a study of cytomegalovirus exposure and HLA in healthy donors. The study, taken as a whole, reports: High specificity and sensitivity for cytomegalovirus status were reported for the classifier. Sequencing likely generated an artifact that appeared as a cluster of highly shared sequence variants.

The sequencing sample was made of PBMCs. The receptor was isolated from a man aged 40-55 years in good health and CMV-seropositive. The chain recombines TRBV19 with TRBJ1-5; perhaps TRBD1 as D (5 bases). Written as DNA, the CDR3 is TGTGCCAGTAGCGTTATTACGGGGGACAATCAGCCCCAGCATTTT. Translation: CASSVITGDNQPQHF.